This T cell receptor (beta chain) was profiled in a study of T-cell reconstitution after alpha-beta-depleted transplantation in children. This clonotype has more than one count but fewer than ten. Antigen unknown. As it was prepared, the TCRbeta library received unique molecular identifiers. TCRdb re-called the PCR reads through MiXCR, storing one row per CDR3 protein. Of about 600,000 distinct CDR3 sequences in the sample, 10% to 15% are singletons; the top ten hold over 2%. Study-wide points: Among T cells one year after transplant, newly produced cells accounted for most counts and diversity.

With 6 bases removed from V and 0 bases from J, the gap between germline ends came to 16 bases. The germline CDR1 and CDR2 sequences are SEHNR and FQNEAQ (reference sequence). There are 16 residues in the CDR3. V and J are TRBV7-9 and TRBJ2-3; possibly TRBD1 for D (6 bases). The specimen comprised PBMCs, mostly from graft donor cells, sampled 360 days after TCRalphabeta/CD19-depleted stem cell transplant. This sequence originates from a male patient aged 5 to 17 who had a stem cell transplant for acute myeloid leukemia, so the T cells may come from the graft donor. The CDR3 DNA reads as TGTGCCAGCAGTCTAAGCTGGGGGCCTAGCACAGATACGCAGTATTTT. Its translation is CASSLSWGPSTDTQYF.